Reported below is one TCR beta chain. Its matching antigen is unknown. Germline CDR1 and CDR2: DFQATT and SNEGSKA (reference sequence). Trimming took off 8 bases at V and 8 bases at J, with 12 bases between the two ends. The CDR3 has 11 amino acids. The PCR contained 60 Vbeta and 13 Jbeta primers. TCRdb's copy holds only in-frame clones and misses some; the assay was immunoSEQ multiplex PCR. This table holds about 93,000 clones, approximately 72% found once. These data belong to a study of cytomegalovirus exposure and HLA in healthy donors. Whole-study findings and limits: In the analysis, some V segments, TRBV6-2 and TRBV6-3 included, were excluded as indistinguishable. Investigators reported more than 150 TCR beta chains as tied to cytomegalovirus. An analysis done earlier found most TCR beta V segments productive about 90% or about 30% of the time.

The origin of this receptor is a middle-aged woman in good health and CMV-seronegative. The chain links TRBV20-1 to TRBJ1-4, with D unclear. The sample consisted of PBMCs. The CDR3 nucleotides read TGCAGTTCCTTCAGAGGGGAAAAACTGTTTTTT. Translation: CSSFRGEKLFF.